The TCR beta chain under discussion was sequenced for a study of T-cell memory formation after mild COVID-19. Background on the study: The two donors had largely donor-specific TCR clusters. Study-wide results and limits: That cross-reactive memory joined was suggested by some responding clones appearing in pre-infection memory. From day 15 to 85, contracting clones were balanced between CD4 and CD8, whereas later expanders leaned toward CD4+.

Notes on this clonotype: Its antigen is unidentified.

Constant-segment primers were used for 5'RACE, and the resulting TCR alpha and TCR beta cDNA libraries carried sample barcodes and UMIs. TCRdb re-called the 5' RACE reads with MiXCR, one entry per CDR3 protein. Among fewer than 250,000 distinct CDR3 sequences listed, about a sixth were seen once. Sequencing was carried out using PBMCs or a T cell subset sorted from them (not recorded which). The TCR was taken from an adult woman who had mild COVID-19 (a few samples of this study predate the infection). Cell type and time point are not known.

The CDR3 sequence is CASSQETPGAEAFF. CDR3 nucleotides: TGTGCCAGCAGCCAAGAAACGCCCGGGGCTGAAGCTTTCTTT. The chain carries TRBV14 and TRBJ1-1, with no clear D. Trimming took 0 bases from V and 6 from J, leaving 11 bases between them. CDR3 size: 14 residues. CDR1 SGHDN and CDR2 FVKESK come from the germline V gene.